The 27 T cell receptor beta chains reported below all come from one sample, sequenced in a study of beta chain features in type 1 diabetes. Antigens of these TCRs are unknown. TCRB transcripts that were expressed got sequenced, as all of the isolated RNA had been reverse transcribed. Some clones are missing from TCRdb's copy, which holds only in-frame ones; the method was immunoSEQ multiplex PCR. The sample holds some 240,000 clones, roughly 17% seen once. Study results and caveats: In all four CD4+ subsets, TCRB CDR3 length was significantly, moderately reduced in type 1 diabetes.

The sequenced sample was naive CD4+ T cells from blood. The receptor set was obtained from a man aged 30-40 years with type 1 diabetes.

This clone has just a few counts. The chain combines TRBV30 with TRBJ1-1; no clear D gene. Looked up from germline, CDR1 is GTSNPN and CDR2 is SVGIG (reference sequence). Trimming shortened V by 2 bases and J by 0 bases, and 13 bases separated the two germline ends. The CDR3 extends over 15 amino acids. Here the CDR3 DNA reads TGTGCCTGGAGTAGGGCAGGATCCATGAACACTGAAGCTTTCTTT. Translated, it gives CAWSRAGSMNTEAFF.

As concerns this clone: The same CDR3 arises from other DNA sequences in this sample as well. V and J are TRBV9 and TRBJ2-1, with TRBD2 as a possible D gene (5 bases). Germline V gives CDR1 SGDLS, CDR2 YYNGEE. The V and J ends lost 0 bases and 1 base respectively, with 8 bases between them. The CDR3 spans 15 residues. Here the CDR3 reads CASSVDGNSYNEQFF. CDR3 in DNA: TGTGCCAGCAGCGTAGACGGGAATTCCTACAATGAGCAGTTCTTC.

The chain joins TRBV7-2 to TRBJ2-6, with no clear D. Deletions cut 2 bases from V and 4 bases from J, with 6 bases between. In germline, CDR1 is SGHTA, CDR2 FQGNSA. This CDR3 has 14 amino acids. The CDR3 sequence is CASSLRVGANVLTF. The CDR3 DNA reads as TGTGCCAGCAGCTTACGGGTCGGGGCCAACGTCCTGACTTTC.

The chain joins TRBV27 to TRBJ1-2; 7 bases match TRBD1. The CDR3 has 13 amino acids. Losses at the gene ends were 3 bases for V and 8 bases for J; bases not matched to a gene: 6. CDR1 and CDR2 from the germline V gene are MNHEY and SMNVEV (reference sequence). The chain's CDR3 is CASSFTGARGYTF. CDR3 DNA sequence: TGTGCCAGCAGTTTCACAGGGGCTCGGGGCTACACCTTC.

In its sample, this clone was seen a few times. The V call is TRBV18, the J call TRBJ1-2; unclear D gene. V lost 1 base and J 6 bases, leaving 12 bases between the germline ends. CDR1 is KGHSH, CDR2 LQKENI, per germline. The CDR3 length is 14 residues. The CDR3 region has the DNA TGTGCCAGCTCACCACGGGGTGCCGAGGATGGCTACACCTTC. Translating gives CASSPRGAEDGYTF.

This chain uses TRBV10-3 with TRBJ2-7; no clear D gene. The germline CDR1 and CDR2 sequences are ENHRY and SYGVKD. Trimming left V 11 bases short and J 2 bases short, with 13 bases between. The CDR3 totals 12 residues. CDR3 amino acids: CAASVAAYEQYF. CDR3 nucleotides: TGTGCCGCCTCGGTAGCAGCCTACGAGCAGTACTTC.

V gene TRBV28 combines with J gene TRBJ2-1; D ambiguous. V shed 6 bases and J shed 6 bases, with 18 bases lying between them. CDR1 and CDR2 (germline): MDHEN, SYDVKM. The length of the CDR3 is 15 residues. The CDR3: CASRQSGNRRNEQFF. The CDR3 DNA follows: TGTGCCAGCAGGCAATCTGGGAACCGACGCAATGAGCAGTTCTTC.

This clone was detected a few times. This sequence joins TRBV30 and TRBJ2-6; no clear D gene. The ends were cut back, 0 bases at V and 4 bases at J, with 19 bases in the middle. Germline values: CDR1 GTSNPN, CDR2 SVGIG (reference sequence). This CDR3 is 18 amino acids long. The CDR3 spells CAWSVWTPDSTGANVLTF. CDR3 DNA sequence: TGTGCCTGGAGTGTCTGGACCCCCGATTCGACAGGGGCCAACGTCCTGACTTTC.

This chain uses TRBV7-9 with TRBJ2-7; D gene ambiguous. V was cut by 5 bases and J by 4 bases, with 24 bases left in between. Germline assignment: CDR1 SEHNR and CDR2 FQNEAQ (reference sequence). CDR3 size: 17 residues. The CDR3 DNA follows: TGTGCCAGCAGCCCATCGGTTAGCTCTGGTCCTGGATACGAGCAGTACTTC. It yields the protein CASSPSVSSGPGYEQYF.

The J gene is TRBJ2-7, the V gene TRBV9; D not certain. Trimming left V 6 bases short and J 4 bases short, with 17 bases between. The CDR3 is 14 amino acids. CDR1 is SGDLS, CDR2 YYNGEE, per germline. DNA for the CDR3: TGTGCCAGCATCTCGGCGGAGAGACTGTACGAGCAGTACTTC. Translating gives CASISAERLYEQYF.

This clone was found a few times. This chain joins TRBV29-1 and TRBJ2-2; D may be TRBD1 or TRBD2 (5 bases each). The CDR3 has 14 amino acids. The germline CDR1 and CDR2 sequences are SQVTM and ANQGSEA. V was trimmed by 4 bases and J by 0 bases, leaving 9 bases between them. The CDR3 here is CSVGGGANTGELFF. The CDR3 nucleotides read TGCAGCGTTGGTGGGGGAGCGAACACCGGGGAGCTGTTTTTT.

This clone was recorded a few times. The genes are TRBV14 and TRBJ2-3; D is perhaps TRBD1 or TRBD2 (5 bases each). CDR3 size: 13 residues. Trimming took off 4 bases at V and 4 bases at J, with 9 bases between the two ends. Germline V CDR1 and CDR2: SGHDN, FVKESK. The CDR3 DNA follows: TGTGCCAGCAGCCTCGGGACCGCAGATACGCAGTATTTT. Translation gives CASSLGTADTQYF.

This clone was counted a few times. The J gene is TRBJ2-7, the V gene TRBV7-2; no reliable D call. V was trimmed by 0 bases and J by 3 bases, leaving 9 bases between them. The CDR3 is 14 residues long. In germline, CDR1 is SGHTA, CDR2 FQGNSA. CDR3 protein: CASSLASAFYEQYF. CDR3 in DNA: TGTGCCAGCAGCTTAGCGAGCGCATTCTACGAGCAGTACTTC. The full variable domain, rest sourced from reference TRBV7-2 and TRBJ2-7, is GAGVSQSPSNKVTEKGKDVELRCDPISGHTALYWYRQSLGQGLEFLIYFQGNSAPDKSGLPSDRFSAERTGGSVSTLTIQRTQQEDSAVYLCASSLASAFYEQYFGPGTRLTVT.

This clone showed up just a few times. Different DNA sequences within this sample yield the same CDR3. V usage is TRBV30 and J usage is TRBJ2-7, with a weak D call TRBD1 (5 bases). The CDR3 covers 12 residues. The ends were cut back, 3 bases at V and 3 bases at J, with 9 bases in the middle. In germline, CDR1 is GTSNPN, CDR2 SVGIG (reference sequence). The CDR3 sequence is CAWSPQGYEQYF. CDR3 DNA: TGTGCCTGGAGCCCCCAGGGCTACGAGCAGTACTTC. Together with reference TRBV30 and TRBJ2-7, the CDR3 gives the full variable domain: SQTIHQWPATLVQPVGSPLSLECTVEGTSNPNLYWYRQAAGRGLQLLFYSVGIGQISSEVPQNLSASRPQDRQFILSSKKLLLSDSGFYLCAWSPQGYEQYFGPGTRLTVT.

The V gene is TRBV29-1, the J gene TRBJ1-5; TRBD1 matches 8 bases. V dropped 7 bases and J dropped 4; count of bases not matched to a gene: 6. From germline, CDR1 is SQVTM and CDR2 ANQGSEA. CDR3 length: 13 amino acids. This CDR3 reads CSATGGTNQPQHF. The CDR3 coding sequence is TGCAGCGCCACAGGGGGGACAAATCAGCCCCAGCATTTT.

The CDR3 sequence: CASSFSQGADADTQYF. The CDR3 bases are TGTGCCAGCAGCTTCTCACAGGGGGCGGATGCAGATACGCAGTATTTT. The J gene is TRBJ2-3, the V gene TRBV7-3; 9 bases agree with TRBD1. The V segment lost 3 bases and the J segment 4 bases; nucleotides outside the gene matches: 8. The CDR3 totals 16 residues. Looked up from germline, CDR1 is SGHTA and CDR2 is FQGTGA. Complete variable domain (other parts from reference TRBV7-3 and TRBJ2-3): GAGVSQTPSNKVTEKGKYVELRCDPISGHTALYWYRQSLGQGPEFLIYFQGTGAADDSGLPNDRFFAVRPEGSVSTLKIQRTERGDSAVYLCASSFSQGADADTQYFGPGTRLTVL.

This clone was detected a few times. CDR3 nucleotide sequence: TGCGCCAGCAGACCCTCGGGAGGGCCGGACGATGAGCAGTTCTTC. Encoded protein: CASRPSGGPDDEQFF. V usage is TRBV4-3 and J usage is TRBJ2-1; TRBD2 matches at 8 bases. The junction had 12 bases not matched to a gene; V was cut back by 6 bases and J by 8 bases. CDR3 length equals 15 residues. Germline CDR1 and CDR2: LGHNA and YSLEER.

CDR3 coding DNA: TGTGCCAGCAGCTTGGTGGCTAACAATGAGCAGTTCTTC. Translated: CASSLVANNEQFF. V gene TRBV5-4 combines with J gene TRBJ2-1, with D hard to call. The V end lost 0 bases, the J end lost 5 bases, and 6 bases lay between the germline ends. The CDR3 is 13 residues long. CDR1 and CDR2 from the germline V gene are SGHNT and YYREEE (reference sequence).

The chain couples TRBV6-5 to TRBJ2-7; TRBD1 agrees at 7 bases. The CDR3 has 15 residues. V lost 5 bases and J lost 2; bases outside the gene matches: 9. CDR1 and CDR2 from the germline V gene are MNHEY and SVGAGI. Here the CDR3 reads CASSPTDRAPYEQYF. The CDR3 bases are TGTGCCAGCAGTCCGACCGACAGGGCGCCCTACGAGCAGTACTTC.

This clone was picked up a small number of times. The gene calls are TRBV5-4 and TRBJ2-2; 7 bases agree with TRBD2. Germline V CDR1 and CDR2: SGHNT, YYREEE (reference sequence). V shed 3 bases, J shed 7 bases, and the junction held 12 bases outside the gene matches. The CDR3 runs to 16 residues. The CDR3, as DNA: TGTGCCAGCAGCTCAGCCCGGACTAGTGTAAACGGGGAGCTGTTTTTT. Translating it yields CASSSARTSVNGELFF.

J is TRBJ2-5 and V is TRBV25-1; the D is unclear. The V gene lost 5 bases and the J gene lost 4 bases, with 8 bases spanning the gap. Germline lookup yields CDR1 MGHDK and CDR2 SYGVNS. The CDR3 length is 12 residues. CDR3 sequence: CASSPYPETQYF. In nucleotides, the CDR3 is TGTGCCAGCAGTCCCTATCCAGAGACCCAGTACTTC. The full variable domain, rest sourced from reference TRBV25-1 and TRBJ2-5, is EADIYQTPRYLVIGTGKKITLECSQTMGHDKMYWYQQDPGMELHLIHYSYGVNSTEKGDLSSESTVSRIRTEHFPLTLESARPSHTSQYLCASSPYPETQYFGPGTRLLVL.

V usage is TRBV28 and J usage is TRBJ2-1, with TRBD2 identical over 10 bases. CDR3 length: 15 residues. The V and J ends lost 1 base and 6 bases, in that order; junction bases with no gene match: 3. Germline V gene lookup returns CDR1 MDHEN and CDR2 SYDVKM. CDR3 sequence reads: CASSLSSGSGNEQFF. The DNA of the CDR3 is TGTGCCAGCAGTTTATCTAGCGGGAGTGGCAATGAGCAGTTCTTC.

The table lists this clone with a few counts. The chain links TRBV19 to TRBJ2-1; D gene uncertain. This CDR3 contains 15 residues. The germline gives CDR1 LNHDA, CDR2 SQIVND (reference sequence). V dropped 5 bases and J dropped 4 bases, with 15 bases sitting between them. In DNA form, the CDR3 reads TGTGCCAGTAGTCTTAGGACGGAGAGGTACAATGAGCAGTTCTTC. The encoded protein is CASSLRTERYNEQFF.

This sequence joins TRBV9 and TRBJ2-1; maybe TRBD1 (5 bases). Germline lookup yields CDR1 SGDLS and CDR2 YYNGEE. This CDR3 has 14 residues. V was shortened by 4 bases and J by 8 bases, with 16 bases between the two germline ends. CDR3 residues: CASSPGSLSDEQFF. CDR3 DNA sequence: TGTGCCAGCAGCCCAGGGTCTCTATCGGATGAGCAGTTCTTC.

V and J are TRBV12-5 and TRBJ1-4; D is uncertain. V lost 0 bases to trimming and J lost 8 bases, with 16 bases between them. The CDR3 has 16 amino acids. The germline V gene has CDR1 LGHNT and CDR2 FRNRAP. The CDR3 loop reads CASGLVETRREEKLFF. For the CDR3, the DNA is TGTGCTAGTGGTTTGGTAGAAACGCGGAGGGAGGAAAAACTGTTTTTT.

This clone was counted a few times. This chain links TRBV4-3 with TRBJ1-2; D is ambiguous. Trimming shortened V by 1 base and J by 3 bases, and 9 bases separated the two germline ends. The CDR3 runs to 14 residues. Germline CDR1 reads LGHNA; CDR2 reads YSLEER. CDR3 sequence reads: CASSQGVGDYGYTF. In DNA, the CDR3 is TGCGCCAGCAGCCAAGGAGTTGGGGACTATGGCTACACCTTC.

This clone was observed a handful of times. The gene calls are TRBV10-3 and TRBJ2-7; the D gene is possibly TRBD2 (6 bases). CDR1 and CDR2 from the germline V gene are ENHRY and SYGVKD. The CDR3 is 15 amino acids. V lost 5 bases and J lost 4, with 18 bases in between. The CDR3 loop is CAISPWGEGGYEQYF. CDR3 in DNA: TGTGCCATCAGTCCTTGGGGGGAAGGTGGTTACGAGCAGTACTTC.